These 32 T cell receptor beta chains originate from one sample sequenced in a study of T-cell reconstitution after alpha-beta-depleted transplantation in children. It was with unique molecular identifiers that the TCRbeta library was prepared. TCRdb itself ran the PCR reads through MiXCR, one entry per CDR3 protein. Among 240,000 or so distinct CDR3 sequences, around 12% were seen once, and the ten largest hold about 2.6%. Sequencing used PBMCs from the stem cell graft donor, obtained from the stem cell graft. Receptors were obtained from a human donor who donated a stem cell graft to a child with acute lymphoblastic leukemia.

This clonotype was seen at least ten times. The CDR3 protein is CASSLGGLAHEQYF. The CDR3 bases are TGCGCCAGCAGCTTAGGGGGCCTAGCCCACGAGCAGTACTTC. The chain links TRBV5-1 to TRBJ2-7, with 7 positions matching TRBD1. Germline CDR1 is SGHRS and CDR2 is YFSETQ. V lost 2 bases, J lost 5 bases, and 7 bases stayed unmatched. There are 14 residues in the CDR3.

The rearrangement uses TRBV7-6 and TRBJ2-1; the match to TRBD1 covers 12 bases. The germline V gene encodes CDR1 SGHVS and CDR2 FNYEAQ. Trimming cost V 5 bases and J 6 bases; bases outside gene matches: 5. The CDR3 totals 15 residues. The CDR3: CASSPGTGGLNEQFF. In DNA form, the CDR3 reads TGTGCCAGCAGCCCAGGGACAGGGGGCCTCAATGAGCAGTTCTTC.

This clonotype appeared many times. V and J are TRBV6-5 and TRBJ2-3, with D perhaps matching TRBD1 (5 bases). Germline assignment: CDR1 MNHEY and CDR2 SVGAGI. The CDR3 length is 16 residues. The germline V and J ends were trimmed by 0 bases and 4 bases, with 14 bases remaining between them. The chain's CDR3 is CASSYSGAGLADTQYF. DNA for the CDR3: TGTGCCAGCAGTTACTCTGGGGCAGGGTTGGCAGATACGCAGTATTTT.

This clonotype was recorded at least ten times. The CDR3: CSVRTSGRSSYNEQFF. DNA of the CDR3: TGCAGCGTCCGGACTAGCGGGAGGTCCTCCTACAATGAGCAGTTCTTC. V and J are TRBV29-1 and TRBJ2-1, with 14 positions matching TRBD2. The junction had 4 bases not matched to a gene; V was cut back by 6 bases and J by 0 bases. The CDR3 is made up of 16 amino acids. The V gene's germline CDR1 is SQVTM and CDR2 ANQGSEA.

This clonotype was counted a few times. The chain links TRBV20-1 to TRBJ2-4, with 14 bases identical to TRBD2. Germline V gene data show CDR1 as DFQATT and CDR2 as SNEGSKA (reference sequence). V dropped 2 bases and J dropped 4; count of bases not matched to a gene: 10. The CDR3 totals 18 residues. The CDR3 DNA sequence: TGCAGTGCTAGACCGACTAGCGGGAGGGCAGGGTTGAAAAACATTCAGTACTTC. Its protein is CSARPTSGRAGLKNIQYF.

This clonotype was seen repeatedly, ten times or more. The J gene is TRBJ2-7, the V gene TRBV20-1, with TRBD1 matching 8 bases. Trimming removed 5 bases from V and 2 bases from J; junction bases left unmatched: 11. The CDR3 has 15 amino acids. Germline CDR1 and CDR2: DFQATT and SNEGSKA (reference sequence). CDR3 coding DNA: TGCAGTGCTCCCTTAGGACAGGGCATTACCTACGAGCAGTACTTC. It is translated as CSAPLGQGITYEQYF.

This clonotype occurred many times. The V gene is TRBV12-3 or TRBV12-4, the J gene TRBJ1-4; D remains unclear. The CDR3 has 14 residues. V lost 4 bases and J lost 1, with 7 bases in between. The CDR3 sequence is CASSYSVTNEKLFF. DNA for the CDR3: TGTGCCAGCAGTTATTCGGTAACTAATGAAAAACTGTTTTTT.

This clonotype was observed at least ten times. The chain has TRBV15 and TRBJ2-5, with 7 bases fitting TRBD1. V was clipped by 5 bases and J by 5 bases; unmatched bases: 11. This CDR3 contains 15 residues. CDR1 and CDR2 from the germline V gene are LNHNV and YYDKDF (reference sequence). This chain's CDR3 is CATSRFKTGAETQYF. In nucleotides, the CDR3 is TGTGCCACCAGCCGCTTTAAAACAGGGGCGGAGACCCAGTACTTC.

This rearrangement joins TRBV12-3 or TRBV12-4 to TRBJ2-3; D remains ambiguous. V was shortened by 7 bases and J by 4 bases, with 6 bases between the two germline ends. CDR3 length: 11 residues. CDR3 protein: CASIRADTQYF. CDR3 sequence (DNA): TGTGCCAGCATTCGGGCAGATACGCAGTATTTT.

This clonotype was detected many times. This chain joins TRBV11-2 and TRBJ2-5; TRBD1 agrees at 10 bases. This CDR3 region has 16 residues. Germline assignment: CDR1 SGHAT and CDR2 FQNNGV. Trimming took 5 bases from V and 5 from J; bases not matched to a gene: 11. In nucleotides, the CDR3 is TGTGCCAGCAGCCATACGACCGGGACAGGGGATGAGACCCAGTACTTC. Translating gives CASSHTTGTGDETQYF.

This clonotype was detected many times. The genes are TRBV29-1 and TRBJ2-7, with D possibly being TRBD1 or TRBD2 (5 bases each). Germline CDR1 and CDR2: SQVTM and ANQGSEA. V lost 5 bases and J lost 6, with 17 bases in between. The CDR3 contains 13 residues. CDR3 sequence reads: CSVLLVDGGEQYF. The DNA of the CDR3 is TGCAGCGTTCTTTTAGTTGATGGGGGCGAGCAGTACTTC.

The DNA of the CDR3 is TGCAGTGCTACCCGCGGAAGGACTAGCGGGATAGCCAAAAACATTCAGTACTTC. It yields the protein CSATRGRTSGIAKNIQYF. J is TRBJ2-4 and V is TRBV20-1, with TRBD2 identical over 12 bases. The germline gives CDR1 DFQATT, CDR2 SNEGSKA (reference sequence). The CDR3 runs 18 residues. V trimming: 4 bases; J trimming: 0 bases; junction bases outside the gene matches: 10.

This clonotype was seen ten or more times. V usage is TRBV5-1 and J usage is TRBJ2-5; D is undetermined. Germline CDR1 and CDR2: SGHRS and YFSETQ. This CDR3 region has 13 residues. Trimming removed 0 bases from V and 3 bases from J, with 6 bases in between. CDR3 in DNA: TGCGCCAGCAGCTTGGGTTCCAAAGAGACCCAGTACTTC. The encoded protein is CASSLGSKETQYF. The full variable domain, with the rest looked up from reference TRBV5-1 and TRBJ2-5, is KAGVTQTPRYLIKTRGQQVTLSCSPISGHRSVSWYQQTPGQGLQFLFEYFSETQRNKGNFPGRFSGRQFSNSRSEMNVSTLELGDSALYLCASSLGSKETQYFGPGTRLLVL.

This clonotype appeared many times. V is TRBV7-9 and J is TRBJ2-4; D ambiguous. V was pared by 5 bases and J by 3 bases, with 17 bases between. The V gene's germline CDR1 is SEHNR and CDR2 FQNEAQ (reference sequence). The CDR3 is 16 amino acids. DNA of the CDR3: TGTGCCAGCAGCACTGAGACCAGACAAGACAAAAACATTCAGTACTTC. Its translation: CASSTETRQDKNIQYF. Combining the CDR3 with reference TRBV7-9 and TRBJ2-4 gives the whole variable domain DTGVSQNPRHKITKRGQNVTFRCDPISEHNRLYWYRQTLGQGPEFLTYFQNEAQLEKSRLLSDRFSAERPKGSFSTLEIQRTEQGDSAMYLCASSTETRQDKNIQYFGAGTRLSVL.

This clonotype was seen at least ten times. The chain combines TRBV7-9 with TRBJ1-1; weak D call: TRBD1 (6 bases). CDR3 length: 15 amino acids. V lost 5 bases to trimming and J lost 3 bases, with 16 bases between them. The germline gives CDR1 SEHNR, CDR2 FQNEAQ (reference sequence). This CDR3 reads CASSARGLGDTEAFF. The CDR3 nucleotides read TGTGCCAGCAGCGCAAGGGGGTTGGGGGACACTGAAGCTTTCTTT.

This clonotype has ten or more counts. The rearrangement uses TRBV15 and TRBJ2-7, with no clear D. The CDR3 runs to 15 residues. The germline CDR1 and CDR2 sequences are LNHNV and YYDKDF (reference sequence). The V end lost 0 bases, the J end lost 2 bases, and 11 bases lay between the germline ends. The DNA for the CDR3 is TGTGCCACCAGCAGAGATGATAGGGATACCTACGAGCAGTACTTC. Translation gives CATSRDDRDTYEQYF.

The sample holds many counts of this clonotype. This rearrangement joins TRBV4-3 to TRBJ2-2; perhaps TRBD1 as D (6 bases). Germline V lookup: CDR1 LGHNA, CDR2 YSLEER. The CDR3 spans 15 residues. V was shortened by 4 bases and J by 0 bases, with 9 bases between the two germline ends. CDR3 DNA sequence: TGCGCCAGCAGCCCCGGACAGACGAACACCGGGGAGCTGTTTTTT. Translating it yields CASSPGQTNTGELFF.

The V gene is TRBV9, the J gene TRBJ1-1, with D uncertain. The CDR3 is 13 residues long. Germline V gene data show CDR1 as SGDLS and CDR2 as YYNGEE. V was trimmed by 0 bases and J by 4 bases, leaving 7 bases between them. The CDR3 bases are TGTGCCAGCAGCGTAGTTCGTTCCACTGAAGCTTTCTTT. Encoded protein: CASSVVRSTEAFF.

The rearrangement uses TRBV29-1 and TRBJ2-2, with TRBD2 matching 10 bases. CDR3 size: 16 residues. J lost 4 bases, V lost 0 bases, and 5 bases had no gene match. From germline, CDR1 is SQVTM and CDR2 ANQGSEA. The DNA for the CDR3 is TGCAGCGTTGAAGAGAGACTAGCGGGTGGCACCGGGGAGCTGTTTTTT. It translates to CSVEERLAGGTGELFF.

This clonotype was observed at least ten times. The CDR3 nucleotides are TGTGCCACCAGTCAGCTAGGGAGCACAGATACGCAGTATTTT. Translated: CATSQLGSTDTQYF. The chain couples TRBV24-1 to TRBJ2-3; D is ambiguous. V lost 6 bases, J lost 0 bases, and 9 bases lay in between. Germline V gene lookup returns CDR1 KGHDR and CDR2 SFDVKD. The CDR3 runs 14 residues.

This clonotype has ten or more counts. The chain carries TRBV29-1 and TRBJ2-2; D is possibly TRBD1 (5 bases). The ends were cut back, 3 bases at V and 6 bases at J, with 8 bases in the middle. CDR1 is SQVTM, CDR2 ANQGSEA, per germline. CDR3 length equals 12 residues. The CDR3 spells CSVDRAAGELFF. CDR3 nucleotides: TGCAGCGTTGACAGGGCGGCCGGGGAGCTGTTTTTT.

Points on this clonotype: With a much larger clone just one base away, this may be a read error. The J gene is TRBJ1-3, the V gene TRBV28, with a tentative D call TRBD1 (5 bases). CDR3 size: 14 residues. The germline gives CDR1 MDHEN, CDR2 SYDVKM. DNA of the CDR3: TGTGCCAGCAGTTTAGGCAGGGCGGGAAACTCCATATATTTT. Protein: CASSLGRAGNSIYF.

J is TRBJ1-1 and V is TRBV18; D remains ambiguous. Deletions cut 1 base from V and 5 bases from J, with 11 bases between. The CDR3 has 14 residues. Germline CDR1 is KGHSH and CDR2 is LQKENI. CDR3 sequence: CASSPQGKRTEAFF. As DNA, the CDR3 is TGTGCCAGCTCACCACAGGGAAAAAGAACTGAAGCTTTCTTT.

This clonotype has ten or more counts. The CDR3 nucleotides are TGCGCCAGCAGCCAATGGGCGGGGGAAAACACTGAAGCTTTCTTT. This encodes CASSQWAGENTEAFF. The chain links TRBV4-3 to TRBJ1-1, with D maybe TRBD1 (5 bases). V was pared by 2 bases and J by 2 bases, with 12 bases between. The germline V gene encodes CDR1 LGHNA and CDR2 YSLEER. The CDR3 runs to 15 residues.

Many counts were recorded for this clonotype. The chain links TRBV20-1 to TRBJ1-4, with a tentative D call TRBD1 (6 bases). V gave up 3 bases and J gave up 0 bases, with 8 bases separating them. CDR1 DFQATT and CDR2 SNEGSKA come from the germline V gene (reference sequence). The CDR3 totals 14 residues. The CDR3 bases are TGCAGTGCTAGTCGGACAGCAACTAATGAAAAACTGTTTTTT. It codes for CSASRTATNEKLFF.

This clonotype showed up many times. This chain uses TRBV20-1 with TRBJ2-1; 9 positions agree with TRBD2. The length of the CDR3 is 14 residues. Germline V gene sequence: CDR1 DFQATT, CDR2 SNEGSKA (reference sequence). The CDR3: CSISGGSSYNEQFF. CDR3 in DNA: TGCAGCATCAGCGGGGGGAGCTCCTACAATGAGCAGTTCTTC.

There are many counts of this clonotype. The CDR3 loop reads CSARDPSGTGQYNEQFF. CDR3 sequence (DNA): TGCAGTGCTAGAGATCCTTCCGGGACAGGGCAATACAATGAGCAGTTCTTC. J is TRBJ2-1 and V is TRBV20-1; 9 nucleotides match TRBD1. The CDR3 is 17 amino acids. Per germline, CDR1 DFQATT and CDR2 SNEGSKA (reference sequence). Trimming took 0 bases from V and 4 from J; bases not matched to a gene: 10.

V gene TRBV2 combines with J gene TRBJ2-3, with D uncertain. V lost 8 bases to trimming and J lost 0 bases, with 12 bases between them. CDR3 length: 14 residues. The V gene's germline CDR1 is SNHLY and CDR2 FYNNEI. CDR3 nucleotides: TGTGCCAGCGTTATGCAGTTGAGCACAGATACGCAGTATTTT. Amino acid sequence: CASVMQLSTDTQYF.

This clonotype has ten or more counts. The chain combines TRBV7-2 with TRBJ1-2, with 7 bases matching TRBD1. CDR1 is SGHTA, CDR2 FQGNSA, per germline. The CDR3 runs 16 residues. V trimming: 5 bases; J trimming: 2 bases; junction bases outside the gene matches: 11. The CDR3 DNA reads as TGTGCCAGCAGCCTTACTTTCGACAGGGCCAACTATGGCTACACCTTC. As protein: CASSLTFDRANYGYTF.

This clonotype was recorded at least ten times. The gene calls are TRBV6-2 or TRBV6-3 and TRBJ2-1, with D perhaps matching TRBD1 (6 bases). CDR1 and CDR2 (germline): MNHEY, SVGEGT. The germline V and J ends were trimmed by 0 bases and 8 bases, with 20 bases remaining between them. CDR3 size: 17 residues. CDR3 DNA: TGTGCCAGCAGTTACTCGACGGTCTACAGGGAGTCCCATGAGCAGTTCTTC. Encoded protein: CASSYSTVYRESHEQFF.

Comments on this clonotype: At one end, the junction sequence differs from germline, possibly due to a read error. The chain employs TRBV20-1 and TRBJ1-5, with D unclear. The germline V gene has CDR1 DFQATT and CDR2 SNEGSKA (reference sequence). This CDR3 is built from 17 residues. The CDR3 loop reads CCAFLLGLSSGDQPQHF. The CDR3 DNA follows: TGCTGTGCTTTTCTTCTCGGGCTCTCCTCCGGAGATCAGCCCCAGCATTTT.

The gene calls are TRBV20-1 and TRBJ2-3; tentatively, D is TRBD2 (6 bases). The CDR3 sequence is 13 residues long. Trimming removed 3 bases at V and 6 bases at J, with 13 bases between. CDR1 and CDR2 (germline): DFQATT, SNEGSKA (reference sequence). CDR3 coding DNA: TGCAGTGCTAGTGAGCTAGCGACGGATACGCAGTATTTT. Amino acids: CSASELATDTQYF.